What follows are 10 T cell receptor beta chains derived from one specimen sequenced in a study of cytomegalovirus exposure and HLA in healthy donors. Assay: immunoSEQ multiplex PCR; the TCRdb copy retains only in-frame clones and omits some. The sample contains about 160,000 clones, 70% to 90% of which appear only once. Sequenced input: PBMCs. The source of these receptors is a woman aged 25 to 39 in good health and CMV-seronegative.

This rearrangement joins TRBV29-1 to TRBJ2-7, with 7 bases aligning to TRBD1. CDR1 and CDR2 (germline): SQVTM, ANQGSEA. CDR3 size: 12 residues. The V segment lost 4 bases and the J segment 1 base; nucleotides outside the gene matches: 1. The CDR3 DNA reads as TGCAGCGTTGGGGGACAGTCCTACGAGCAGTACTTC. Its translation: CSVGGQSYEQYF.

The chain has TRBV9 and TRBJ2-3; TRBD1 is a possible D gene (5 bases). The CDR3 is made up of 16 amino acids. Germline V gene lookup returns CDR1 SGDLS and CDR2 YYNGEE. V was clipped by 4 bases and J by 0 bases, with 15 bases between them. For the CDR3, the DNA is TGTGCCAGCAGCCCAAGAGGTACAGGCAGCACAGATACGCAGTATTTT. The encoded protein is CASSPRGTGSTDTQYF.

The rearrangement links TRBV7-9 to TRBJ2-7; 7 nucleotides agree with TRBD1. CDR3 size: 15 residues. V shed 5 bases, J shed 1 base, and the junction held 8 bases outside the gene matches. Looked up from germline, CDR1 is SEHNR and CDR2 is FQNEAQ (reference sequence). As DNA, the CDR3 is TGTGCCAGCAGCCCCCGACAGGGCCAATCCTACGAGCAGTACTTC. Its protein product is CASSPRQGQSYEQYF.

V and J are TRBV27 and TRBJ2-7; 10 bases fit TRBD2. The germline gives CDR1 MNHEY, CDR2 SMNVEV (reference sequence). The trim removed 5 bases at V and 10 bases at J, leaving 5 bases unmatched. The CDR3 sequence is 12 residues long. The CDR3 bases are TGTGCCAGCAGTATTAGCGGGGGGCCACAGTACTTC. Translation: CASSISGGPQYF.

The chain uses TRBV30 and TRBJ2-5, with 9 bases aligning to TRBD2. Germline lookup yields CDR1 GTSNPN and CDR2 SVGIG (reference sequence). CDR3 length equals 15 residues. The ends lost 2 bases at V and 5 bases at J; junction bases unmatched: 9. The CDR3 region is CAWSNSGSVRETQYF. The CDR3 bases are TGTGCCTGGAGTAATAGCGGGAGTGTGCGGGAGACCCAGTACTTC. The full variable domain, its missing parts supplied by reference TRBV30 and TRBJ2-5, is SQTIHQWPATLVQPVGSPLSLECTVEGTSNPNLYWYRQAAGRGLQLLFYSVGIGQISSEVPQNLSASRPQDRQFILSSKKLLLSDSGFYLCAWSNSGSVRETQYFGPGTRLLVL.

The DNA for the CDR3 is TGTGCCAGTAGTATATTGGACAGGGATTCACCCCTCCACTTT. This translates into CASSILDRDSPLHF. The gene calls are TRBV19 and TRBJ1-6; 8 bases agree with TRBD1. Trimming cost V 2 bases and J 8 bases; bases outside gene matches: 2. The CDR3 runs 14 residues. CDR1 is LNHDA and CDR2 is SQIVND in the germline V gene (reference sequence). The variable domain in full, with the rest retrieved from reference TRBV19 and TRBJ1-6, is DGGITQSPKYLFRKEGQNVTLSCEQNLNHDAMYWYRQDPGQGLRLIYYSQIVNDFQKGDIAEGYSVSREKKESFPLTVTSAQKNPTAFYLCASSILDRDSPLHFGNGTRLTVT.

The V gene is TRBV5-4, the J gene TRBJ1-1; no clear D. CDR3 length: 15 amino acids. Germline CDR1 and CDR2: SGHNT and YYREEE (reference sequence). Trimming pared 4 bases from V and 0 bases from J, leaving 13 bases between. The CDR3 region has the DNA TGTGCCAGCAGCCAAATGACCCAAATGAACACTGAAGCTTTCTTT. Residues: CASSQMTQMNTEAFF.

The V gene is TRBV19, the J gene TRBJ1-5; 7 bases align to TRBD1. V shed 3 bases, J shed 3 bases, and the junction held 5 bases outside the gene matches. Germline CDR1 reads LNHDA; CDR2 reads SQIVND (reference sequence). The CDR3 extends over 15 amino acids. In DNA form, the CDR3 reads TGTGCCAGTAGTATCTCCAGGGGGGCCAATCAGCCCCAGCATTTT. Translation gives CASSISRGANQPQHF.

The chain recombines TRBV19 with TRBJ2-4; 8 nucleotides align to TRBD2. The CDR3 spans 13 residues. From germline, CDR1 is LNHDA and CDR2 SQIVND (reference sequence). Trimming took 6 bases from V and 5 from J; bases not matched to a gene: 3. The CDR3 here is CASRGLGENIQYF. CDR3 nucleotides: TGTGCCAGTAGGGGACTAGGAGAAAACATTCAGTACTTC.

The J gene is TRBJ2-1, the V gene TRBV6-5, with TRBD2 matching 14 bases. The germline CDR1 and CDR2 sequences are MNHEY and SVGAGI. The V gene end was trimmed by 4 bases and the J gene end by 7 bases; junction bases not matched to a gene: 3. This CDR3 has 15 residues. Here the CDR3 reads CASSWTSGRKNEQFF. In DNA form, the CDR3 reads TGTGCCAGCAGTTGGACTAGCGGGAGGAAAAATGAGCAGTTCTTC.